This entry describes one T cell receptor beta chain. This sample is drawn from a study of blood T cell repertoires in COVID-19. The wider study: The study drew acute and convalescent COVID-19 samples from the United States, Italy and Spain.

Trimming cost V 1 base and J 2 bases; bases outside gene matches: 8. The CDR3 has 18 residues. CDR1 and CDR2 (germline): SGHNT, YYREEE (reference sequence). A Seattle source enrolled patients during active infection and followed them longitudinally. The protocol was immunoSEQ multiplex PCR, while the TCRdb copy is restricted to in-frame clones and leaves out a portion. The repertoire holds about 130,000 clones, 70% to 80% seen once, with around 5% in the top ten. Sequenced input: peripheral blood. This sequence originates from a woman aged 65 to 85 with COVID-19, enrolled during active disease. The chain employs TRBV5-4 and TRBJ2-6; the match to TRBD1 covers 8 bases. The CDR3 DNA follows: TGTGCCAGCAGCTTGAGTTGGGCGGACAGGGCTGGGGCCAACGTCCTGACTTTC. Amino acids: CASSLSWADRAGANVLTF.